At least ten counts were recorded for the clone carrying this T cell receptor (beta chain). Its matching antigen is unknown. This sample is part of a study of T cells in Graves' hyperthyroidism and ophthalmopathy. RNA transcripts served as the template for amplifying TCR beta CDR3 regions. The HTBI primer set was used in a first-round RT-PCR of the TCR CDR3. MiXCR, applied by TCRdb to the multiplex PCR reads, yields one record per CDR3 protein. This sample has roughly 510,000 distinct CDR3 sequences; 40% to 55% occur once, and the top ten carry around 44%. Study findings and constraints: The majority of expanded thyroid clonotypes above 0.001 also appeared in blood.

Those patients with uncontrolled infection, other autoimmune disease, pregnancy or lactation were excluded. Germline lookup yields CDR1 DFQATT and CDR2 SNEGSKA (reference sequence). The CDR3 sequence is 14 residues long. V was pared by 0 bases and J by 5 bases, with 13 bases between. This TCR derives from an adult woman with Graves' disease, either hyperthyroidism or ophthalmopathy (not recorded which). Sequencing used peripheral blood or thyroid tissue (not recorded which). The V gene is TRBV20-1, the J gene TRBJ2-5; D is possibly TRBD1 (5 bases). For the CDR3, the DNA is TGCAGTGCTAGAGATTGGGGCCGGATGGAGACCCAGTACTTC. Residues: CSARDWGRMETQYF.